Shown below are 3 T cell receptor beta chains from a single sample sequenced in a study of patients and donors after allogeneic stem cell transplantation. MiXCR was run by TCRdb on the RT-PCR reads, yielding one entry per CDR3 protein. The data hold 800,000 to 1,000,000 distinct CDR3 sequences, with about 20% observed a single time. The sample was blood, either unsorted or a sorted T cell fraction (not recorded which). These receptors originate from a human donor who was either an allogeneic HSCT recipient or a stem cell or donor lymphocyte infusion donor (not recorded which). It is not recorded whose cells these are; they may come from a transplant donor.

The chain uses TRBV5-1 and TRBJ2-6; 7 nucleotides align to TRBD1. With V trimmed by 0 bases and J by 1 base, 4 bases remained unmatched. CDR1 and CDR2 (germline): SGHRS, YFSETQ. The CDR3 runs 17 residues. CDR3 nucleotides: TGCGCCAGCAGCTTGGACCCGACAGGGTCTGGGGCCAACGTCCTGACTTTC. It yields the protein CASSLDPTGSGANVLTF.

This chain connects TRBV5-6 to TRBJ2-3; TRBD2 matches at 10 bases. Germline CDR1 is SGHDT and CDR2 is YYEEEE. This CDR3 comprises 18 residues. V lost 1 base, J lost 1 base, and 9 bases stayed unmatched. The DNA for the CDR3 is TGTGCCAGCAGCTTGCCTAGCGGGGGCCAAAGAGGCACAGATACGCAGTATTTT. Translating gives CASSLPSGGQRGTDTQYF.

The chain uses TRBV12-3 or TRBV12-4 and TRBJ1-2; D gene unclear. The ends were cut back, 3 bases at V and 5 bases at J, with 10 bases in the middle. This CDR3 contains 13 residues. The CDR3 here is CASSFPGSYGYTF. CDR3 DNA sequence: TGTGCCAGCAGTTTTCCGGGCTCGTATGGCTACACCTTC.